The T cell receptor beta chain described here comes from a study of blood T cells in healthy people across ages. Sample-barcoded 5' priming and a J-beta primer mix drove a second PCR of roughly 6 to 12 cycles. Each single sample gave us at least 3 million CDR3-containing paired-end reads. MiXCR, run by TCRdb on the 5' RACE reads, gives a single entry per CDR3 protein. Of fewer than 2,000,000 distinct CDR3 sequences in the sample, 30% to 40% were seen once. Points from the study as a whole: Long-lived and aged donors differed, with more naive CD4+ cells and higher diversity in the long-lived. A strong correlation was seen between TCR beta diversity and naive T cell percentage.

V was pared by 8 bases and J by 2 bases, with 24 bases between. The CDR3 is 18 amino acids. The germline gives CDR1 KGHDR, CDR2 SFDVKD. This clonotype was picked up a small number of times. What it binds is unknown. This chain joins TRBV24-1 and TRBJ2-4; a possible D gene is TRBD1 (6 bases). This receptor was identified in a human donor in good health. The sequenced material came from blood. For the CDR3, the DNA is TGTGCCACCATTCCAAGGGGGAAAAGGAATGTTCCCAAAAACATTCAGTACTTC. It encodes CATIPRGKRNVPKNIQYF.